Below are 27 T cell receptor beta chains sequenced from a single sample in a study of T cell repertoires in cytomegalovirus infection. TCRdb re-derived calls from the reads in MiXCR, one entry per CDR3 protein. The sample lists 150,000 to 200,000 distinct CDR3 sequences, about a sixth occurring once. The sequenced sample was CD8+ T cells from PBMCs. The origin of the receptors is a human donor in good health (CMV status not recorded). Some clones in this sample may be carry-over from other donors' samples.

This chain joins TRBV6-8 and TRBJ2-1, with D maybe TRBD2 (5 bases). Germline V CDR1 and CDR2: MNHGY, SAAAGT. The CDR3 contains 16 residues. V was pared by 4 bases and J by 4 bases, with 17 bases between. CDR3: CASSLLGAEIYNEQFF. The CDR3 DNA follows: TGTGCCAGCAGTTTATTGGGAGCAGAAATTTACAATGAGCAGTTCTTC.

The chain has TRBV7-9 and TRBJ1-4; D is undetermined. Germline V gives CDR1 SEHNR, CDR2 FQNEAQ (reference sequence). This CDR3 contains 15 residues. With 4 bases removed from V and 10 bases from J, the gap between germline ends came to 19 bases. The CDR3 reads CASSSLQRNPAKLFF. The CDR3 DNA follows: TGTGCCAGCAGCTCCCTACAGCGGAACCCGGCAAAACTGTTTTTT.

The chain joins TRBV12-3 or TRBV12-4 to TRBJ2-3, with 9 bases lining up with TRBD1. This CDR3 is built from 16 residues. V trimming: 6 bases; J trimming: 2 bases; junction bases outside the gene matches: 9. CDR3 sequence reads: CASREPGQGHTDTQYF. The CDR3 nucleotides are TGTGCCAGCAGGGAGCCGGGACAGGGACACACAGATACGCAGTATTTT.

The chain recombines TRBV6-2 or TRBV6-3 with TRBJ1-1, with no clear D. The V end was cut by 6 bases, the J end by 3 bases, with 17 bases between. This CDR3 region has 15 residues. Germline V gene lookup returns CDR1 MNHEY and CDR2 SVGEGT. Here the CDR3 reads CASSYESYGDTEAFF. The CDR3 coding sequence is TGTGCCAGCAGCTACGAGTCCTATGGTGACACTGAAGCTTTCTTT.

This clonotype was detected ten times or more. V and J are TRBV7-2 and TRBJ2-7, with D perhaps given as TRBD1 or TRBD2 (6 bases each). Germline loops: CDR1 SGHTA, CDR2 FQGNSA. The CDR3 loop spans 14 amino acids. V lost 4 bases to trimming and J lost 7 bases, with 17 bases between them. The CDR3 sequence: CASSSLGGLYEQYF. CDR3 nucleotides: TGTGCCAGCAGCTCCCTTGGGGGGCTGTATGAGCAGTACTTC.

The rearrangement uses TRBV7-9 and TRBJ1-3; D gene uncertain. The CDR3 runs to 12 residues. Per the germline V gene, CDR1 is SEHNR and CDR2 is FQNEAQ (reference sequence). DNA for the CDR3: TGTGCTATAAGGCCGACGGAAAACACCATATATTTT. This codes for CAIRPTENTIYF.

The chain couples TRBV12-3 or TRBV12-4 to TRBJ1-5, with TRBD1 as a possible D gene (6 bases). CDR3 length equals 14 residues. The ends were cut back, 5 bases at V and 5 bases at J, with 13 bases in the middle. The CDR3 DNA reads as TGTGCCAGCAGTACAGGGAGCGGGGATCAGCCCCAGCATTTT. Protein product: CASSTGSGDQPQHF.

The gene calls are TRBV10-3 and TRBJ2-3, with 7 bases identical to TRBD1. The CDR3 has 14 amino acids. The V gene end was trimmed by 2 bases and the J gene end by 1 base; junction bases not matched to a gene: 0. Germline V lookup: CDR1 ENHRY, CDR2 SYGVKD. The CDR3 DNA reads TGTGCCATCAGTGAGGGACAGGGCACAGATACGCAGTATTTT. Residues: CAISEGQGTDTQYF.

The V call is TRBV29-1, the J call TRBJ2-5, with D uncertain. There are 14 residues in the CDR3. Germline values: CDR1 SQVTM, CDR2 ANQGSEA. V was cut by 4 bases and J by 4 bases, with 16 bases left in between. CDR3 in DNA: TGCAGCGTTGTTAAACAGTATGAACGAGAGACCCAGTACTTC. Translating gives CSVVKQYERETQYF.

The J gene is TRBJ1-1, the V gene TRBV9, with D unresolved. V shed 0 bases and J shed 0 bases, with 6 bases lying between them. The CDR3 length is 14 residues. CDR1 is SGDLS, CDR2 YYNGEE, per germline. CDR3 sequence reads: CASSVGRVNTEAFF. Written as DNA, the CDR3 is TGTGCCAGCAGCGTAGGAAGAGTGAACACTGAAGCTTTCTTT.

This clonotype was observed a handful of times. The chain recombines TRBV28 with TRBJ2-7; a possible D gene is TRBD2 (6 bases). Germline V gene sequence: CDR1 MDHEN, CDR2 SYDVKM. The V and J ends lost 4 bases and 2 bases respectively, with 6 bases between them. There are 12 residues in the CDR3. The CDR3 spells CASSWEAYEQYF. Written as DNA, the CDR3 is TGTGCCAGCAGTTGGGAGGCCTACGAGCAGTACTTC.

This clonotype was seen more than once but under ten times. The rearrangement joins TRBV7-2 to TRBJ1-5, with no clear D. Trimming cost V 5 bases and J 0 bases, with 8 bases left between them. This CDR3 has 14 amino acids. CDR1 SGHTA and CDR2 FQGNSA come from the germline V gene. The CDR3 DNA sequence: TGTGCCAGCAGCCGGAGGGATAGCAATCAGCCCCAGCATTTT. The encoded protein is CASSRRDSNQPQHF.

The chain uses TRBV25-1 and TRBJ2-2; D gene unclear. Between the trimmed V and J ends, which lost 5 bases and 5 bases, there was a span of 3 bases. The CDR3 loop spans 11 amino acids. Germline loops: CDR1 MGHDK, CDR2 SYGVNS. The CDR3 sequence is CASSTTGELFF. The CDR3 DNA reads TGTGCCAGCAGTACTACCGGGGAGCTGTTTTTT.

Only a few counts were recorded for this clonotype. The J gene is TRBJ2-1, the V gene TRBV6-6; D remains unclear. The V end lost 2 bases, the J end lost 2 bases, and 13 bases lay between the germline ends. This CDR3 contains 16 residues. The germline V gene has CDR1 MNHNY and CDR2 SVGAGI (reference sequence). The CDR3 nucleotides are TGTGCCAGCAGTTACCTGGACGGAATAACCTACAATGAGCAGTTCTTC. Translating gives CASSYLDGITYNEQFF.

This clonotype was counted between two and nine times. The chain carries TRBV29-1 and TRBJ2-7, with D perhaps TRBD1 (6 bases). CDR1 and CDR2 (germline): SQVTM, ANQGSEA. V lost 3 bases to trimming and J lost 6 bases, with 9 bases between them. The CDR3 runs to 11 residues. The CDR3: CSVEGHGEQYF. CDR3 DNA: TGCAGCGTTGAGGGACATGGCGAGCAGTACTTC.

This chain uses TRBV7-2 with TRBJ2-7, with a tentative D call TRBD1 (6 bases). V was pared by 5 bases and J by 1 base, with 9 bases between. The CDR3 has 13 amino acids. Germline V gives CDR1 SGHTA, CDR2 FQGNSA. The CDR3 DNA reads TGTGCCAGCAGCGTGACAGGTTCCTACGAGCAGTACTTC. This codes for CASSVTGSYEQYF.

With regard to this clonotype: The junction and the germline gene differ at one end; a read error may be behind it. The chain uses TRBV7-2 and TRBJ2-2, with TRBD2 as a possible D gene (6 bases). The germline gives CDR1 SGHTA, CDR2 FQGNSA. The CDR3 runs to 15 residues. CDR3 loop: CAISFPRLVTGELFF. Here the CDR3 DNA reads TGTGCCATCAGCTTCCCCCGACTAGTAACCGGGGAGCTGTTTTTT.

In this sample, this clonotype turned up a few times. J is TRBJ2-3 and V is TRBV12-3 or TRBV12-4, with D maybe TRBD2 (5 bases). The CDR3 covers 17 residues. V lost 6 bases and J lost 2, with 21 bases in between. The CDR3 nucleotides are TGTGCCAGCAGCCTAGCACCAAGTCCTCTTTACACAGATACGCAGTATTTT. Translated: CASSLAPSPLYTDTQYF.

V gene TRBV10-3 combines with J gene TRBJ1-5, with D perhaps matching TRBD1 (6 bases). V was pared by 3 bases and J by 4 bases, with 13 bases between. The CDR3 extends over 15 amino acids. Germline V lookup: CDR1 ENHRY, CDR2 SYGVKD. The CDR3: CAISDSGDRNQPQHF. Written as DNA, the CDR3 is TGTGCCATCAGTGACTCGGGCGACAGGAATCAGCCCCAGCATTTT.

V and J are TRBV7-8 and TRBJ1-2, with TRBD1 as a possible D gene (6 bases). The CDR3 runs 15 residues. Trimming shortened V by 4 bases and J by 4 bases, and 16 bases separated the two germline ends. Germline V gene lookup returns CDR1 SGHVS and CDR2 FQNEAQ. CDR3 amino acids: CASSSSPRGSYGYTF. CDR3 nucleotide sequence: TGTGCCAGCAGCTCCTCGCCCAGGGGTTCCTATGGCTACACCTTC.

This clonotype was counted between two and nine times. The chain couples TRBV12-3 or TRBV12-4 to TRBJ2-3; D gene unclear. This CDR3 has 13 amino acids. The V and J ends lost 7 bases and 2 bases respectively, with 10 bases between them. CDR3 loop: CASTGTFTDTQYF. The CDR3 coding sequence is TGTGCCAGCACCGGCACATTCACAGATACGCAGTATTTT.

A remark on this clonotype: With a much larger clone just one base away, this may be a read error. CDR3 coding DNA: TGTGCCAGCAGCTTAGTTAGACAAACTAACTATGGCTACACCTTC. Translation: CASSLVRQTNYGYTF. The chain uses TRBV7-9 and TRBJ1-2; D unresolved. Germline V gene sequence: CDR1 SEHNR, CDR2 FQNEAQ (reference sequence). This CDR3 has 15 residues. Between the trimmed V and J ends, which lost 1 base and 0 bases, there was a span of 9 bases.

The gene calls are TRBV12-5 and TRBJ2-1, with D perhaps TRBD2 (7 bases). Per germline, CDR1 LGHNT and CDR2 FRNRAP. V lost 0 bases and J 5 bases, leaving 11 bases between the germline ends. This CDR3 has 15 residues. The CDR3 protein is CASGLVGGHNNEQFF. For the CDR3, the DNA is TGTGCTAGTGGTTTGGTGGGGGGGCATAACAATGAGCAGTTCTTC.

This clonotype was picked up a small number of times. The chain recombines TRBV7-2 with TRBJ2-5; D unclear. This CDR3 is 14 amino acids long. V gave up 7 bases and J gave up 1 base, with 13 bases separating them. Germline-derived CDR1 and CDR2 are SGHTA and FQGNSA. In DNA form, the CDR3 reads TGTGCCAGCATCTCGGTCAACGGCCAAGAGACCCAGTACTTC. This codes for CASISVNGQETQYF.

A few counts support this clonotype. The chain has TRBV6-5 and TRBJ2-2; D ambiguous. The CDR3 spans 15 residues. V lost 0 bases, J lost 4 bases, and 9 bases lay in between. CDR1 and CDR2 (germline): MNHEY, SVGAGI. The CDR3 is CASSYSGMGTGELFF. For the CDR3, the DNA is TGTGCCAGCAGTTACTCGGGGATGGGCACCGGGGAGCTGTTTTTT.

CDR3 DNA: TGTGCCAGCAGTTACTCGACGGACAGGGGTTTATTAGCTTTCTTT. It is translated as CASSYSTDRGLLAFF. This chain links TRBV6-2 or TRBV6-3 with TRBJ1-1; 9 bases agree with TRBD1. Germline CDR1 and CDR2: MNHEY and SVGEGT. CDR3 length: 15 amino acids. J lost 10 bases, V lost 0 bases, and 9 bases had no gene match.

The rearrangement joins TRBV6-5 to TRBJ2-7; 9 bases are a match to TRBD1. The trim removed 0 bases at V and 4 bases at J, leaving 1 base unmatched. The CDR3 loop spans 14 amino acids. From germline, CDR1 is MNHEY and CDR2 SVGAGI. The CDR3 coding sequence is TGTGCCAGCAGTTACTCTGGGACAGGGTACGAGCAGTACTTC. Encoded protein: CASSYSGTGYEQYF.